A selection of T cell receptor beta chains follows, all from one sample in a study of beta chain features in type 1 diabetes. Assay used: immunoSEQ multiplex PCR; TCRdb lists only in-frame clones, some missing. Among about 240,000 clones, approximately 15% were seen once, and the ten largest hold about 0.02%. The specimen sequenced was naive CD4+ T cells from blood. These receptors were obtained from a man aged 25-45 years with type 1 diabetes. CDR3s include the opening cysteine and the closing phenylalanine or tryptophan. A D gene is named only where the DNA matches it firmly. Clone size is not always given. Where it is, it says once, few, many or a class for expanded clones.

D gene: -
V gene: TRBV10-3
clone size: -
J gene: TRBJ2-3
CDR3 protein: CAISEFGGSTDTQYF
CDR3 DNA: TGTGCCATCAGTGAATTCGGGGGTAGCACAGATACGCAGTATTTT

D gene: TRBD1
V gene: TRBV2
clone size: few
J gene: TRBJ1-5
CDR3 protein: CASSTETGYQPQHF
CDR3 DNA: TGTGCCAGCAGTACCGAGACAGGGTATCAGCCCCAGCATTTT

D gene: TRBD1
V gene: TRBV2
clone size: -
J gene: TRBJ2-7
CDR3 protein: CASAGTETYEQYF
CDR3 DNA: TGTGCCAGCGCCGGGACAGAAACCTACGAGCAGTACTTC

D gene: -
V gene: TRBV6-6
clone size: -
J gene: TRBJ2-7
CDR3 protein: CASTKGVEQYF
CDR3 DNA: TGTGCCAGCACTAAAGGGGTCGAGCAGTACTTC

D gene: TRBD1
V gene: TRBV27
clone size: -
J gene: TRBJ2-5
CDR3 protein: CASSYAGTGRETQYF
CDR3 DNA: TGTGCCAGCAGTTACGCCGGGACAGGGAGGGAGACCCAGTACTTC

D gene: -
V gene: TRBV11-2
clone size: few
J gene: TRBJ2-3
CDR3 protein: CASSLRSRGALDTQYF
CDR3 DNA: TGTGCCAGCAGCTTAAGGTCCCGGGGGGCCCTAGATACGCAGTATTTT

D gene: TRBD1
V gene: TRBV29-1
clone size: -
J gene: TRBJ2-7
CDR3 protein: CSVSSGRSGGGEQYF
CDR3 DNA: TGCAGCGTTTCGTCGGGGCGATCAGGGGGCGGGGAGCAGTACTTC

D gene: -
V gene: TRBV5-1
clone size: -
J gene: TRBJ1-1
CDR3 protein: CASSLDPSGIAEAFF
CDR3 DNA: TGCGCCAGCAGCTTGGACCCCTCGGGTATCGCTGAAGCTTTCTTT

D gene: -
V gene: TRBV19
clone size: -
J gene: TRBJ1-2
CDR3 protein: CASSAGPGVTF
CDR3 DNA: TGTGCCAGTAGTGCGGGCCCTGGGGTCACCTTC

D gene: TRBD2
V gene: TRBV10-3
clone size: -
J gene: TRBJ2-1
CDR3 protein: CAISQRESSYNEQFF
CDR3 DNA: TGTGCCATCAGCCAGCGGGAGTCCTCCTACAATGAGCAGTTCTTC

D gene: -
V gene: TRBV6-5
clone size: few
J gene: TRBJ2-5
CDR3 protein: CASSSSRGQETQYF
CDR3 DNA: TGTGCCAGCAGTTCTTCCCGGGGTCAGGAGACCCAGTACTTC

D gene: -
V gene: TRBV28
clone size: -
J gene: TRBJ2-7
CDR3 protein: CASIGRVNEQYF
CDR3 DNA: TGTGCCAGCATTGGGCGGGTAAACGAGCAGTACTTC

D gene: TRBD1
V gene: TRBV4-1
clone size: -
J gene: TRBJ1-1
CDR3 protein: CASSAPGQGWEAFF
CDR3 DNA: TGCGCCAGCAGCGCACCGGGACAGGGGTGGGAAGCTTTCTTT

D gene: TRBD2
V gene: TRBV25-1
clone size: -
J gene: TRBJ2-1
CDR3 protein: CASSAPSGIF
CDR3 DNA: TGTGCCAGCAGCGCACCCAGCGGGATCTTC

D gene: -
V gene: TRBV7-2
clone size: -
J gene: TRBJ2-6
CDR3 protein: CASSRLEDLTF
CDR3 DNA: TGTGCCAGCAGCCGGCTGGAGGACCTGACTTTC

D gene: -
V gene: TRBV11-2
clone size: -
J gene: TRBJ2-2
CDR3 protein: CASSLDGAGELFF
CDR3 DNA: TGTGCCAGCAGCTTAGACGGTGCCGGGGAGCTGTTTTTT

D gene: TRBD2
V gene: TRBV6-5
clone size: -
J gene: TRBJ2-1
CDR3 protein: CASSYTSGNHNEQFF
CDR3 DNA: TGTGCCAGCAGTTACACTAGCGGGAACCACAATGAGCAGTTCTTC

D gene: TRBD1
V gene: TRBV6-5
clone size: once
J gene: TRBJ2-2
CDR3 protein: CASSYQNRGTGELFF
CDR3 DNA: TGTGCCAGCAGTTACCAAAACAGGGGCACCGGGGAGCTGTTTTTT

D gene: -
V gene: TRBV5-1
clone size: few
J gene: TRBJ2-7
CDR3 protein: CASSGGRVSYEQYF
CDR3 DNA: TGCGCCAGCAGCGGAGGAAGGGTTTCCTACGAGCAGTACTTC

D gene: TRBD2
V gene: TRBV4-1
clone size: -
J gene: TRBJ2-5
CDR3 protein: CASSQDGTSGQETQYF
CDR3 DNA: TGCGCCAGCAGCCAAGATGGGACTAGCGGCCAAGAGACCCAGTACTTC

D gene: -
V gene: TRBV2
clone size: few
J gene: TRBJ2-3
CDR3 protein: CASSTGDTQYF
CDR3 DNA: TGTGCCAGCAGTACCGGAGATACGCAGTATTTT

D gene: -
V gene: TRBV6-6
clone size: few
J gene: TRBJ2-1
CDR3 protein: CASTLTVAGAPRGQFF
CDR3 DNA: TGTGCCAGCACGCTAACAGTGGCAGGGGCCCCTAGGGGACAGTTCTTC

D gene: -
V gene: TRBV6-4
clone size: -
J gene: TRBJ2-7
CDR3 protein: CASSETGPYEQYF
CDR3 DNA: TGTGCCAGCAGCGAGACAGGTCCCTACGAGCAGTACTTC

D gene: -
V gene: TRBV29-1
clone size: few
J gene: TRBJ2-1
CDR3 protein: CSVAGGLGNEQFF
CDR3 DNA: TGCAGCGTTGCTGGAGGGTTAGGCAATGAGCAGTTCTTC

D gene: -
V gene: TRBV11-2
clone size: few
J gene: TRBJ2-5
CDR3 protein: CASSLRVQETQYF
CDR3 DNA: TGTGCCAGCAGCTTACGAGTTCAAGAGACCCAGTACTTC

D gene: -
V gene: TRBV7-9
clone size: few
J gene: TRBJ1-3
CDR3 protein: CASSPLGGLGNTIYF
CDR3 DNA: TGTGCCAGCAGCCCTCTGGGGGGACTTGGAAACACCATATATTTT

D gene: TRBD2
V gene: TRBV14
clone size: -
J gene: TRBJ2-1
CDR3 protein: CASSRRWTSGANEQFF
CDR3 DNA: TGTGCCAGCAGCCGCCGCTGGACTAGCGGAGCCAATGAGCAGTTCTTC

D gene: TRBD1
V gene: TRBV4-1
clone size: -
J gene: TRBJ2-1
CDR3 protein: CASSHDPTGKILNEQFF
CDR3 DNA: TGCGCCAGCAGCCATGACCCGACAGGGAAGATCCTTAATGAGCAGTTCTTC

D gene: TRBD1
V gene: TRBV19
clone size: -
J gene: TRBJ2-6
CDR3 protein: CASSIQGAPGANVLTF
CDR3 DNA: TGTGCCAGTAGTATACAGGGGGCGCCTGGGGCCAACGTCCTGACTTTC

D gene: TRBD2
V gene: TRBV7-8
clone size: few
J gene: TRBJ2-3
CDR3 protein: CASSKQGTSDTQYF
CDR3 DNA: TGTGCCAGCAGCAAGCAGGGGACTAGTGATACGCAGTATTTT

D gene: -
V gene: TRBV4-2
clone size: -
J gene: TRBJ1-5
CDR3 protein: CASSQARPASRESDQPQHF
CDR3 DNA: TGTGCCAGCAGCCAAGCAAGACCCGCGTCGAGGGAATCCGATCAGCCCCAGCATTTT

D gene: TRBD2
V gene: TRBV6-6
clone size: few
J gene: TRBJ2-1
CDR3 protein: CASSFLTSGVEQFF
CDR3 DNA: TGTGCCAGCAGTTTCCTGACTAGCGGGGTTGAGCAGTTCTTC

D gene: -
V gene: TRBV9
clone size: -
J gene: TRBJ1-2
CDR3 protein: CASSPGGTTYGYTF
CDR3 DNA: TGTGCCAGCAGCCCGGGGGGGACCACCTATGGCTACACCTTC

D gene: TRBD1
V gene: TRBV6-6
clone size: -
J gene: TRBJ1-4
CDR3 protein: CASSYGQGHEKLFF
CDR3 DNA: TGTGCCAGCAGTTACGGACAGGGGCATGAAAAACTGTTTTTT

D gene: -
V gene: TRBV18
clone size: -
J gene: TRBJ2-1
CDR3 protein: CASSPGVPDEQFF
CDR3 DNA: TGTGCCAGCTCCCCCGGGGTTCCCGATGAGCAGTTCTTC

D gene: TRBD1
V gene: TRBV6-5
clone size: -
J gene: TRBJ2-3
CDR3 protein: CASRTGGSTDTQYF
CDR3 DNA: TGTGCCAGCAGAACAGGGGGGAGCACAGATACGCAGTATTTT

D gene: TRBD2
V gene: TRBV2
clone size: -
J gene: TRBJ2-1
CDR3 protein: CASRLAGDEQFF
CDR3 DNA: TGTGCCAGCAGACTAGCGGGAGATGAGCAGTTCTTC

D gene: -
V gene: TRBV12-5
clone size: few
J gene: TRBJ1-1
CDR3 protein: CASGLRGWAFF
CDR3 DNA: TGTGCTAGTGGTTTACGGGGGTGGGCTTTCTTT

D gene: -
V gene: TRBV5-4
clone size: -
J gene: TRBJ2-5
CDR3 protein: CASSSERVSETQYF
CDR3 DNA: TGTGCCAGCAGCTCCGAGCGGGTATCGGAGACCCAGTACTTC

D gene: -
V gene: TRBV9
clone size: few
J gene: TRBJ1-3
CDR3 protein: CASSVAGGLPVGTIYF
CDR3 DNA: TGTGCCAGCAGCGTAGCTGGGGGACTCCCCGTCGGCACCATATATTTT

D gene: TRBD2
V gene: TRBV7-2
clone size: -
J gene: TRBJ2-3
CDR3 protein: CASSVGRGRTDTQYF
CDR3 DNA: TGTGCCAGCAGCGTGGGGAGGGGCCGCACAGATACGCAGTATTTT

D gene: -
V gene: TRBV5-6
clone size: few
J gene: TRBJ2-7
CDR3 protein: CASSLNGYEQYF
CDR3 DNA: TGTGCCAGCAGCTTGAACGGGTACGAGCAGTACTTC

D gene: TRBD1
V gene: TRBV2
clone size: few
J gene: TRBJ2-7
CDR3 protein: CASRDGTGNYEQYF
CDR3 DNA: TGTGCCAGCAGAGACGGGACAGGGAACTACGAGCAGTACTTC

D gene: -
V gene: TRBV29-1
clone size: many
J gene: TRBJ2-1
CDR3 protein: CSVEGVEGGEQFF
CDR3 DNA: TGCAGCGTTGAAGGGGTCGAGGGTGGGGAGCAGTTCTTC

D gene: TRBD1
V gene: TRBV6-6
clone size: few
J gene: TRBJ1-2
CDR3 protein: CASTYKGARGYTF
CDR3 DNA: TGTGCCAGCACTTACAAGGGGGCGAGGGGCTACACCTTC

D gene: TRBD1
V gene: TRBV15
clone size: few
J gene: TRBJ1-1
CDR3 protein: CATSRETGKKAEAFF
CDR3 DNA: TGTGCCACCAGCAGGGAGACAGGGAAAAAGGCTGAAGCTTTCTTT

D gene: -
V gene: TRBV19
clone size: few
J gene: TRBJ2-7
CDR3 protein: CATRGTGAYEQYF
CDR3 DNA: TGTGCCACCCGGGGTACCGGAGCCTACGAGCAGTACTTC

D gene: -
V gene: TRBV23-1
clone size: few
J gene: TRBJ2-7
CDR3 protein: CASSHQGTYEQYF
CDR3 DNA: TGCGCCAGCAGTCATCAGGGAACCTACGAGCAGTACTTC

D gene: -
V gene: TRBV18
clone size: few
J gene: TRBJ1-1
CDR3 protein: CASSPPSQQGTEAFF
CDR3 DNA: TGTGCCAGCTCACCACCGTCCCAGCAGGGCACTGAAGCTTTCTTT

D gene: -
V gene: TRBV9
clone size: -
J gene: TRBJ2-1
CDR3 protein: CASSEVGSGYNEQFF
CDR3 DNA: TGTGCCAGCAGCGAGGTTGGGTCAGGCTACAATGAGCAGTTCTTC

D gene: TRBD2
V gene: TRBV5-5
clone size: -
J gene: TRBJ2-2
CDR3 protein: CASSLAVVAGGITGELFF
CDR3 DNA: TGTGCCAGCAGCTTGGCTGTAGTAGCGGGAGGAATCACCGGGGAGCTGTTTTTT